This TCR beta chain was captured in a study of blood T cells in healthy people across ages. Alongside a J-beta primer mix, a sample-barcoded 5' primer served in a second PCR lasting about 7 to 12 cycles. Using its own MiXCR run on the 5' RACE reads, TCRdb lists one record per CDR3 protein. The table shows hundreds of thousands of distinct CDR3 sequences, with 29% occurring only once. V lost 5 bases and J lost 0, with 11 bases in between. The CDR3 extends over 14 amino acids. Germline V gene sequence: CDR1 SGHAT, CDR2 FQNNGV. Only a few counts were recorded for this clonotype. The TCR sequence derives from a woman aged 80 or older in good health. The chain carries TRBV11-2 and TRBJ2-7; D may be TRBD1 (6 bases). Sequencing was performed on blood. The CDR3 DNA follows: TGTGCCAGCAGCACAGGGTGGAGCTCCTACGAGCAGTACTTC. Its protein product is CASSTGWSSYEQYF.